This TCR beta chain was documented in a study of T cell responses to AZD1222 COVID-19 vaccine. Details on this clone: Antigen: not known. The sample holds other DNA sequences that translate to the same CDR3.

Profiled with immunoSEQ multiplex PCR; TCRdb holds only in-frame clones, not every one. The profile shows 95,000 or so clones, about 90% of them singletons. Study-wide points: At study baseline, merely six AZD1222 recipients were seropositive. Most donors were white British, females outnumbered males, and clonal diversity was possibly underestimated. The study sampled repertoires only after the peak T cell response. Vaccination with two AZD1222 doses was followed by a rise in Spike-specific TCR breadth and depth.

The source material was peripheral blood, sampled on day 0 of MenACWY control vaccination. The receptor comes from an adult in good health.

Here the CDR3 reads CASSQWGNIQYF. Written as DNA, the CDR3 is TGTGCCAGCAGCCAATGGGGGAACATTCAGTACTTC. The chain carries TRBV3-1 (or the pseudogene TRBV3-2) and TRBJ2-4; D may match TRBD1 or TRBD2 (5 bases each). Germline assignment: CDR1 LGHDT and CDR2 YNNKEL (reference sequence). V was cut by 2 bases and J by 7 bases, with 6 bases left in between. CDR3 length equals 12 residues.